This paragraph reports one T cell receptor (beta chain). In the authors' workflow: Reference gene primer amplification yielded estimated nucleated cell counts. Some clones are missing from TCRdb's copy, which holds only in-frame ones; the method was immunoSEQ multiplex PCR. That table gives V, J and clone size, and the DNA gave D and trimming. The table records about 89,000 clones, over 60% of them present only once. The sample comes from a study of blood T cell repertoires in COVID-19. Across the whole study: COVID-19 samples, acute and convalescent, were from the United States, Italy and Spain. PBMCs, B-cell-depleted T cells, or T cells provided the cDNA or gDNA that made up the material.

Unmatched junction bases numbered 6, after V lost 6 bases and J lost 2 bases. From germline, CDR1 is SGHKS and CDR2 YYEKEE (reference sequence). The CDR3 has 15 residues. This chain uses TRBV5-5 with TRBJ2-2; TRBD2 agrees at 8 bases. The TCR sequence derives from a human donor in a cohort sampled during active COVID-19. What was sequenced was peripheral blood. CDR3 DNA: TGTGCCAGCATCCCATTAGCGGGAAACACCGGGGAGCTGTTTTTT. It yields the protein CASIPLAGNTGELFF.